This record looks at one T cell receptor beta chain sequence and its context. Its antigen is currently unknown. The data are from a study of radiation and T cells in renal cell carcinoma. About the research overall: Nephrectomy followed 15 Gy stereotactic body radiation by 4 weeks.

The time point here: baseline pretreatment blood. As for treatment: 15 Gy SBRT to primary tumor, nephrectomy 4 weeks later. Blood was sampled at baseline, 2 weeks and 4 weeks after SBRT. The CDR3 sequence is 15 residues long. V lost 3 bases to trimming and J lost 0 bases; unmatched junction nucleotides: 2. The germline gives CDR1 SGHNT, CDR2 YENEEA. Study outcomes and limitations: Without pretreatment biopsies, baseline tumor clonotype presence was undetermined.

Profiling relied on immunoSEQ multiplex PCR, and the TCRdb table lists in-frame clones only, not all of them. This table holds 55,000 to 65,000 clones, approximately 80% found once. The chain combines TRBV11-3 with TRBJ2-3, with 8 bases aligning to TRBD2. The clonotype comes from a man aged 55 to 70 with renal cell carcinoma. Here the sequenced sample was blood, taken from a patient whose treatment included radiotherapy and nephrectomy. CDR3 nucleotides: TGTGCCAGCAGCTTGGGCGGGGGGAGCACAGATACGCAGTATTTT. Translating it yields CASSLGGGSTDTQYF.